The clone carrying this TCR beta chain was recorded many times. Per germline, CDR1 MDHEN and CDR2 SYDVKM. The length of the CDR3 is 15 residues. The germline V and J ends were trimmed by 2 bases and 2 bases, with 13 bases remaining between them. The data stem from a study of identical twins. TCRdb called the 5' RACE reads again in MiXCR, with one record for every CDR3 protein. The data contain 200,000 to 250,000 distinct CDR3 sequences, over 9.5% of them singletons. The same sample was also used in a study of yellow fever vaccine responses in identical twins. As reported in that work: Convergence reportedly seemed to mark part of the twins' vaccine T cell response, with personalization marking the rest.

Specimen: memory (CD45RO+) T cells sorted from blood. The source of this sequence is a woman under 30 in good health. This rearrangement joins TRBV28 to TRBJ2-7; tentative D call: TRBD2 (6 bases). The CDR3 bases are TGTGCCAGCAGTTTAGGATCTAGCGCTACCTACGAGCAGTACTTC. Translating it yields CASSLGSSATYEQYF.